The entry below gives a single T cell receptor (beta chain) sequence along with its context. Its antigen is still unknown. The CDR3 is 15 amino acids. With 4 bases clipped from V and 2 bases from J, the junction kept 6 bases outside the gene matches. Per the germline V gene, CDR1 is SGHNT and CDR2 is YYREEE (reference sequence). Sequencing used immunoSEQ multiplex PCR; TCRdb keeps in-frame clones, though not all of them. The sample gives 75,000 to 100,000 clones, about nine tenths of which show up once; about 0.18% is in the top ten. The sample comes from a study of graft-versus-host responses after intestinal transplantation. Study observations and caveats: Early post-transplant HvG declines tracked with peak circulating GvH clone levels. Some GvH clones appeared in ileal mucosa or blood before recipient bone marrow.

The TCR comes from a human donor who was the organ donor for an intestinal transplant. This sample comprised unstimulated CD4+ T cells sorted from spleen or lymph node cells, obtained before transplant. The V call is TRBV5-4, the J call TRBJ2-3, with 8 bases fitting TRBD2. CDR3 sequence: CASSLSGGYTDTQYF. CDR3 sequence (DNA): TGTGCCAGCAGCCTCAGCGGGGGCTACACAGATACGCAGTATTTT. The entire variable domain, with the rest obtained from reference TRBV5-4 and TRBJ2-3, is as follows: ETGVTQSPTHLIKTRGQQVTLRCSSQSGHNTVSWYQQALGQGPQFIFQYYREEENGRGNFPPRFSGLQFPNYSSELNVNALELDDSALYLCASSLSGGYTDTQYFGPGTRLTVL.